These T cell receptor beta chains were read from a single sample in a study of human T cells and chemical hapten exposure. TCRdb passed the RACE reads through MiXCR, listing each CDR3 protein once. The sample consists of approximately 73,000 distinct CDR3 sequences, 10% of them appearing once. The source was whole blood, collected in connection with sensitization to the hapten diphenylcyclopropenone (DPC). All receptors derive from a woman aged 50 to 60 with alopecia areata. Some clones in this sample may be carry-over from other donors' samples. CDR3s include the opening cysteine and the closing phenylalanine or tryptophan.

TRBV3-1	TRBJ1-2	CASSPLPGHGYTF
TRBV15	TRBJ2-1	CATSRHPGLAGSSYNEQFF
TRBV30	TRBJ1-1	CAWRQGAHTEAFF
TRBV7-2	TRBJ1-2	CASSLAIGTVDYGYTF
TRBV23-1	TRBJ2-1	CASSQSAAGPYNEQFF
TRBV11-3	TRBJ2-7	CASSANPTVSYEQYF
TRBV29-1	TRBJ1-5	CSVEVGKTQHF
TRBV24-1	TRBJ2-3	CATSAKAGEPDTQYF
TRBV27	TRBJ2-7	CASSLVVAGDEQYF
TRBV24-1	TRBJ2-5	CATSDLTVGGETQYF
TRBV29-1	TRBJ1-1	CSVDRGSIEAFF
TRBV7-2	TRBJ2-7	CASSPQGRAMGEQYF
TRBV7-9	TRBJ2-3	CASSPASGRQYF
TRBV20-1	TRBJ1-6	CSAPDRSSYNSPLHF
TRBV4-1	TRBJ1-1	CASNPQGVNTEAFF
TRBV5-8	TRBJ2-1	CASSFGALPSYNEQFF
TRBV28	TRBJ2-3	CASSARGRKWDTQYF
TRBV29-1	TRBJ1-5	CSVGGGNQPQHF
TRBV7-9	TRBJ1-4	CASSPPDRSSNEKLFF
TRBV7-9	TRBJ2-1	CASSTPGQGHNEQFF
TRBV28	TRBJ2-2	CASSFSGANTGELFF
TRBV9	TRBJ2-1	CASSPGVGVYNEQFF
TRBV6-5	TRBJ2-7	CASRRDYREQCF
TRBV9	TRBJ2-6	CASSVVTGKSSGANVLTF
TRBV7-8	TRBJ1-3	CASSLMGALVGNTIYF
TRBV6-5	TRBJ1-4	CASSYGGRGRTNEKLFF
TRBV18	TRBJ1-5	CASSLEQGTGQPQHF
TRBV29-1	TRBJ2-5	CSVGPQETQYF
TRBV6-1	TRBJ2-3	CASSEAASTQYF
TRBV29-1	TRBJ2-7	CSVETGERWEQYF
TRBV27	TRBJ2-1	CASSPSRGGRVHEQFF
TRBV20-1	TRBJ1-5	CSARRTGLSNQPQHF
TRBV7-8	TRBJ2-2	CASLTGPNTGELFF
TRBV7-8	TRBJ2-7	CASPAPGYF
TRBV19	TRBJ2-3	CASSILPDSTDTQYF
TRBV7-2	TRBJ2-3	CASSLGLFTDTQYF
TRBV11-2	TRBJ2-1	CASGKTSGEQFF
TRBV2	TRBJ2-1	CASSSGTLINNEQFF
TRBV10-1	TRBJ2-1	CASSDVRGPYNEQFF
TRBV2	TRBJ2-7	CASRPNSGPAGEQYF
TRBV29-1	TRBJ1-5	CSASPGADQPQHF
TRBV20-1	TRBJ1-5	CSAIRQAWNQPQHF
TRBV5-5	TRBJ1-5	CASSALTGGRQPQHF
TRBV3-1	TRBJ1-1	CASSLTPLRDGTEAFF
TRBV20-1	TRBJ2-3	CSASPGGSPDTQYF
TRBV20-1	TRBJ2-7	CSARDRVEQYF
TRBV7-9	TRBJ1-1	CASSLDRWNTEAFF
TRBV7-2	TRBJ2-1	CASSLLASGRNNEQFF